The clone carrying this TCR beta chain has a single count. Its antigen is unidentified. V was trimmed by 3 bases and J by 2 bases, leaving 7 bases between them. The CDR3 extends over 13 amino acids. Germline lookup yields CDR1 MNHEY and CDR2 SMNVEV (reference sequence). The sample belongs to a study of graft-versus-host responses after intestinal transplantation. Study-wide background: In this cohort, recipients had multivisceral, liver-intestinal, or isolated intestinal transplants.

Produced via immunoSEQ multiplex PCR; TCRdb's table is partial and in-frame only. Altogether some 88,000 clones are present, more than 85% being singletons, with the ten largest covering 2% to 2.5%. This clonotype was obtained from a human donor who received an intestinal transplant. J is TRBJ1-1 and V is TRBV27; unclear D gene. This specimen consisted of unstimulated CD8+ T cells sorted from spleen or lymph node cells, obtained before intestinal transplant. The CDR3 loop reads CASSFSDNTEAFF. CDR3 nucleotides: TGTGCCAGCAGTTTCAGCGATAACACTGAAGCTTTCTTT.